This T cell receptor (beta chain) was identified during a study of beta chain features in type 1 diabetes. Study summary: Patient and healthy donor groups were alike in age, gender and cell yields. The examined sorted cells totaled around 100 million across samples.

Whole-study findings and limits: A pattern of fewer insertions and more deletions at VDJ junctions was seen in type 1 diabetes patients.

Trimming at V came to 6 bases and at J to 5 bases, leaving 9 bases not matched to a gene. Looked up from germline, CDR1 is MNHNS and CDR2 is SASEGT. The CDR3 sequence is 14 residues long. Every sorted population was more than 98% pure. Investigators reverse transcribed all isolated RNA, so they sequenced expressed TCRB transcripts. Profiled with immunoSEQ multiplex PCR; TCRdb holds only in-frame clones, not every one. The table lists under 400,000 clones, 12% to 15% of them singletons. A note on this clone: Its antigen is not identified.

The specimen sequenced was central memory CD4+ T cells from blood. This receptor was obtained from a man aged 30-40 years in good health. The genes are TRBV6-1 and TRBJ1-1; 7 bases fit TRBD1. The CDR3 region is CASRIGGRGTEAFF. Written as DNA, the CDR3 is TGTGCCAGCAGGATAGGGGGCAGAGGGACTGAAGCTTTCTTT.